Below, 9 T cell receptor beta chains from the same sample are listed, as sequenced in a study of cytomegalovirus exposure and HLA in healthy donors. Assay used: immunoSEQ multiplex PCR; TCRdb lists only in-frame clones, some missing. The table shows 55,000 to 75,000 clones, with roughly 94% occurring only once. The specimen sequenced was PBMCs. The receptor set was obtained from a man between 18 and 35 years old in good health and CMV-seropositive.

The chain couples TRBV4-2 to TRBJ2-3, with TRBD1 as a possible D gene (5 bases). V lost 1 base and J 5 bases, leaving 10 bases between the germline ends. The CDR3 has 14 amino acids. The germline CDR1 and CDR2 sequences are LGHNA and YNFKEQ. CDR3 sequence reads: CASSQVGHQDTQYF. The CDR3 DNA reads as TGTGCCAGCAGCCAAGTGGGGCATCAAGATACGCAGTATTTT.

The rearrangement joins TRBV11-2 to TRBJ1-4; D unclear. The V and J ends lost 5 bases and 2 bases respectively, with 18 bases between them. This CDR3 is 17 amino acids long. The V gene's germline CDR1 is SGHAT and CDR2 FQNNGV. The CDR3 coding sequence is TGTGCCAGCAGCCAAGAACCCGTCTGGGCTACTAATGAAAAACTGTTTTTT. Amino acid sequence: CASSQEPVWATNEKLFF.

The chain links TRBV7-2 to TRBJ1-6; TRBD1 might be the D (5 bases). The CDR3 runs to 12 residues. V lost 2 bases to trimming and J lost 12 bases, with 8 bases between them. Germline CDR1 reads SGHTA; CDR2 reads FQGNSA. CDR3 in DNA: TGTGCCAGCAGCTTACACGGGGGACCCCTCCACTTT. Protein sequence: CASSLHGGPLHF. The full variable domain, in which reference TRBV7-2 and TRBJ1-6 provide the parts outside the CDR3, is GAGVSQSPSNKVTEKGKDVELRCDPISGHTALYWYRQSLGQGLEFLIYFQGNSAPDKSGLPSDRFSAERTGGSVSTLTIQRTQQEDSAVYLCASSLHGGPLHFGNGTRLTVT.

The rearrangement uses TRBV9 and TRBJ1-3; 9 nucleotides match TRBD1. V gave up 2 bases and J gave up 5 bases; unmatched junction bases: 5. The CDR3 loop spans 15 amino acids. Germline CDR1 SGDLS, CDR2 YYNGEE. Here the CDR3 DNA reads TGTGCCAGCAGCGTGGGGACAGGGTTACGAAACACCATATATTTT. This encodes CASSVGTGLRNTIYF.

This chain joins TRBV5-5 and TRBJ1-2; TRBD1 matches at 7 bases. The junction had 5 bases not matched to a gene; V was cut back by 0 bases and J by 6 bases. Germline loops: CDR1 SGHKS, CDR2 YYEKEE (reference sequence). This CDR3 spans 14 amino acids. The CDR3 loop reads CASSLETGINGYTF. CDR3 DNA sequence: TGTGCCAGCAGCTTGGAGACAGGGATAAATGGCTACACCTTC.

V usage is TRBV18 and J usage is TRBJ2-2; D is ambiguous. This CDR3 has 15 amino acids. Germline V gene data show CDR1 as KGHSH and CDR2 as LQKENI. V was shortened by 0 bases and J by 2 bases, with 7 bases between the two germline ends. The CDR3 DNA is TGTGCCAGCTCACCACCGGAGCCAAACACCGGGGAGCTGTTTTTT. Translation gives CASSPPEPNTGELFF.

This clone showed up just a few times. V gene TRBV10-1 combines with J gene TRBJ2-1, with TRBD2 matching 11 bases. The CDR3 loop spans 16 amino acids. CDR1 and CDR2 from the germline V gene are WNHNN and SYGVQD (reference sequence). The ends lost 5 bases at V and 3 bases at J; junction bases unmatched: 6. The DNA for the CDR3 is TGCGCCAGCAGTCGAGGGCTAGCGGGAGGCTACAATGAGCAGTTCTTC. The encoded protein is CASSRGLAGGYNEQFF.

The chain couples TRBV29-1 to TRBJ2-2; the D gene is possibly TRBD1 (5 bases). The V gene lost 3 bases and the J gene lost 5 bases, with 10 bases spanning the gap. CDR3 length equals 13 residues. Germline-derived CDR1 and CDR2 are SQVTM and ANQGSEA. The CDR3 loop is CSVESGFTGELFF. The CDR3 nucleotides are TGCAGCGTTGAGTCAGGGTTTACCGGGGAGCTGTTTTTT.

The CDR3 DNA sequence: TGTGCCTGGATGGGGGGTGGCTCCTATAATTCACCCCTCCACTTT. This gives the protein CAWMGGGSYNSPLHF. The V and J genes are TRBV30 and TRBJ1-6; TRBD1 might be the D (5 bases). Germline V CDR1 and CDR2: GTSNPN, SVGIG (reference sequence). The CDR3 covers 15 residues. Trimming took 4 bases from V and 0 from J, leaving 10 bases between them. Looking up the rest from reference TRBV30 and TRBJ1-6 gives the full variable domain: SQTIHQWPATLVQPVGSPLSLECTVEGTSNPNLYWYRQAAGRGLQLLFYSVGIGQISSEVPQNLSASRPQDRQFILSSKKLLLSDSGFYLCAWMGGGSYNSPLHFGNGTRLTVT.